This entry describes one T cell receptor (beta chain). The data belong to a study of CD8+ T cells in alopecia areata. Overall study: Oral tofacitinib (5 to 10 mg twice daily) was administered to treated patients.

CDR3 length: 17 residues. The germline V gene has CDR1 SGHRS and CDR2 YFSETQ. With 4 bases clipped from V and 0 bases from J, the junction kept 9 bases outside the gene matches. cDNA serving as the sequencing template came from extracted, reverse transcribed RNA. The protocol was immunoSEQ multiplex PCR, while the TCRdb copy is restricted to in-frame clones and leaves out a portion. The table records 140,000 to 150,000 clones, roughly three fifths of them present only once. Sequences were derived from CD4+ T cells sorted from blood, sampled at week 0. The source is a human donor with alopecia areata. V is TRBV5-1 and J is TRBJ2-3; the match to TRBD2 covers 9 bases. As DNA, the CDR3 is TGCGCCAGCAGCACCGGGAGCGGGGGGACAAGCACAGATACGCAGTATTTT. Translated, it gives CASSTGSGGTSTDTQYF.